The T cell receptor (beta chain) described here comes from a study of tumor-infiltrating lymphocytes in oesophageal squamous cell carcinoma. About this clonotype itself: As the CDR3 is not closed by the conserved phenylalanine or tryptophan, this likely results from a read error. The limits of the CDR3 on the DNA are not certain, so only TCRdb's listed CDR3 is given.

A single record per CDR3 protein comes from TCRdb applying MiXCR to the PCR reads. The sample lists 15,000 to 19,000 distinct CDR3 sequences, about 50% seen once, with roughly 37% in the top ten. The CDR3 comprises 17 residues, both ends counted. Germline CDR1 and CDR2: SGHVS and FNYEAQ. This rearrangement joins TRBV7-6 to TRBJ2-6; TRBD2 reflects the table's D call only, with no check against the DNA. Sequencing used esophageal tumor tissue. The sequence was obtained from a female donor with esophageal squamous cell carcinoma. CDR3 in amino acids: CASSLGLAGVYEQYFGA.